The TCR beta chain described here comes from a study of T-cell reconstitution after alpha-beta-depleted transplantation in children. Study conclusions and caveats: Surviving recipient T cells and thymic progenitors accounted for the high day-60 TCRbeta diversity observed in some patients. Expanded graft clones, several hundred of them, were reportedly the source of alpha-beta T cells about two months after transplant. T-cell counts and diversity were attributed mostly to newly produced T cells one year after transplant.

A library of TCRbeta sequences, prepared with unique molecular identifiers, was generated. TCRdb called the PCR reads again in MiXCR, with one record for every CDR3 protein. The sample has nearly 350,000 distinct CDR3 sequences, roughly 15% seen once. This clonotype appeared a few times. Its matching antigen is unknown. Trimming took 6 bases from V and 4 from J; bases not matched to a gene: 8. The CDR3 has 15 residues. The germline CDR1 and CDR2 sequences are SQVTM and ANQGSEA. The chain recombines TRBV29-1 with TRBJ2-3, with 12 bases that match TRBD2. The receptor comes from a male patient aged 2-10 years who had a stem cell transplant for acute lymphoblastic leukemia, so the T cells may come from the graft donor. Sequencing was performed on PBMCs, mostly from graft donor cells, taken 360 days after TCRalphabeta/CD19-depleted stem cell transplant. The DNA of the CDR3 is TGCAGCGTGACGAGACTAGCGGGAGTGGCAGATACGCAGTATTTT. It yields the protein CSVTRLAGVADTQYF.